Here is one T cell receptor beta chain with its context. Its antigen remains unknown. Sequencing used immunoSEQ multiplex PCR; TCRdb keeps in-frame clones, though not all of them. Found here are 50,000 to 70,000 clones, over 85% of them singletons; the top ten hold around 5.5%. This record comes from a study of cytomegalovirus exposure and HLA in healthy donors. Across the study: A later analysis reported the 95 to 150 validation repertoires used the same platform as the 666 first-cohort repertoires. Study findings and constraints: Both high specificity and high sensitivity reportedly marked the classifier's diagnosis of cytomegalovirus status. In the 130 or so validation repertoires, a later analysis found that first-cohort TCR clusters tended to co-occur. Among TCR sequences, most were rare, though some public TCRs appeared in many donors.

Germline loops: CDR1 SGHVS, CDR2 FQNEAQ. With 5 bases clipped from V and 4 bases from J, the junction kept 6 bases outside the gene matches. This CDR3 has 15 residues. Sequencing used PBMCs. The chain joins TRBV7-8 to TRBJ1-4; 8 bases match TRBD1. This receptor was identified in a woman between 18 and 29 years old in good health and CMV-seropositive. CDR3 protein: CASSRATGVNEKLFF. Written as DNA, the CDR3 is TGTGCCAGCAGCAGAGCGACAGGGGTTAATGAAAAACTGTTTTTT.